These T cell receptor beta chains were read from a single sample in a study of cytomegalovirus exposure and HLA in healthy donors. This table comes from immunoSEQ multiplex PCR, and its TCRdb copy is limited to in-frame clones, with some not included. The sample carries about 77,000 clones, around 78% recorded once. The specimen was PBMCs. Source of these receptors: a man aged 35-49 years in good health and CMV-seronegative. Each CDR3 is given without its conserved first and last residue. Rows give clone size only sometimes, using once, few, many, or a class for an expanded clone.

CDR3 length	V gene	clone size	J gene	CDR3 protein
13	TRBV6-6	-	TRBJ1-1	ASSPGWGGATEAF
12	TRBV15	-	TRBJ2-3	ATTTGQIADTQY
13	TRBV14	-	TRBJ2-7	ASSRTTGFSYEQY
11	TRBV28	-	TRBJ1-4	ASSSAVREKLF
11	TRBV6-1	-	TRBJ1-4	ASGRPTGEKLF
10	TRBV7-9	-	TRBJ2-7	ASSGTGKEQY
10	TRBV28	-	TRBJ1-1	ATTGVGTEAF
11	TRBV19	-	TRBJ2-3	ASRTMSRDTQY
14	TRBV7-9	-	TRBJ1-1	ASSLTGTRLNTEAF
12	TRBV7-2	-	TRBJ2-7	ASSLVGQPYEQY
10	TRBV11-1	-	TRBJ2-2	ASSFSAGELF
17	TRBV5-1	-	TRBJ2-5	ASSPVGGTSGGYKETQY
13	TRBV6-5	-	TRBJ2-7	ASSYADRGGYEQY
12	TRBV2	few	TRBJ2-5	ASSGWTSEKTQY
11	TRBV19	-	TRBJ1-1	ASSSGGKRIAF
14	TRBV7-2	-	TRBJ1-4	ASSLRTVATNEKLF
15	TRBV7-2	once	TRBJ1-4	ASSWTGVLGTNEKLF
12	TRBV5-5	-	TRBJ2-5	ASSLRQGEETQY
12	TRBV7-3	-	TRBJ2-3	ASSLDRDTDTQY
12	TRBV10-3	once	TRBJ2-5	AIRPTSGGETQY
15	TRBV7-9	-	TRBJ2-7	SSCLHIMGQLSYEQY
15	TRBV7-8	-	TRBJ1-5	ASSLDETGWGDQPQH
12	TRBV28	-	TRBJ2-5	ATRDRISQETQY
14	TRBV30	-	TRBJ1-5	AWTPPWAASNQPQH
9	TRBV10-2	-	TRBJ2-5	ASSVRGIQY
14	TRBV5-1	-	TRBJ2-3	ASSPDLRGGTDTQY
15	TRBV5-5	-	TRBJ1-1	ASSLAPETPRGTEAF
12	TRBV6-1	-	TRBJ1-2	ASIEGGANYGYT
13	TRBV6-5	-	TRBJ1-1	ASSGRTGGDTEAF
9	TRBV5-6	few	TRBJ1-1	ASSLAGKAF
12	TRBV5-1	-	TRBJ1-1	ASSSRAQNTEAF
15	TRBV7-8	-	TRBJ1-2	ASSLGGAQGARNGYT
14	TRBV4-1	few	TRBJ1-1	ASSQDLGGTGGAAF
13	TRBV25-1	-	TRBJ1-3	ASSIAGAAGNTIY
13	TRBV5-1	few	TRBJ1-1	ASSLGPQGNTEAF
13	TRBV15	-	TRBJ1-6	ATSRDPGGDSPLH
15	TRBV11-2	-	TRBJ1-5	ASSPPGQGGGNQPQH
12	TRBV6-1	-	TRBJ1-5	ASTPGQGDQPQH
11	TRBV23-1	few	TRBJ1-2	ASSQPVPDGYT
14	TRBV9	-	TRBJ1-3	ASSTHPGDPGNTIY